A selection of T cell receptor beta chains follows, all from one sample in a study of Graves' ophthalmopathy and Graves' hyperthyroidism. TCRdb ran MiXCR on the multiplex PCR reads and lists one entry per CDR3 protein. The repertoire consists of around 590,000 distinct CDR3 sequences, with approximately 37% occurring once and the leading ten covering about 4%. Sequencing was performed on peripheral blood or thyroid tissue (not recorded which). The receptor set was obtained from an adult man with Graves' hyperthyroidism. The CDR3 runs from the conserved cysteine through the conserved F or W. A D gene is named only where the DNA matches it firmly. Clone size is given for some rows only: seen once, a few or many times, or a class if the clone is expanded.

many	TRBJ2-7	TRBV7-9	.	TGTGCCAGCAGCTTCGAGCCTGTTGAGCAGTACTTC	CASSFEPVEQYF
many	TRBJ1-6	TRBV6-5	.	TGTGCCAGCAGTCCACAGGGTAATTCACCCCTCCACTTT	CASSPQGNSPLHF
.	TRBJ2-1	TRBV7-9	TRBD2	TGTGCCAGCAGCTCACCCGAGCGGGAGGGGGATGAGCAGTTCTTC	CASSSPEREGDEQFF
.	TRBJ2-2	TRBV12-3/TRBV12-4	.	TGTGCCACCAGGACAGCCACCTCGAACACCGGGGAGCTGTTTTTT	CATRTATSNTGELFF
.	TRBJ1-6	TRBV2	TRBD1	TGTGCCAGCAGTGTCGACAGGGGCCCCCTCCACTTT	CASSVDRGPLHF
.	TRBJ1-4	TRBV5-6	.	TGTGCCAGCAGCCACCCGTCAGGGGTCTTTGAAAGACTGTTTTTT	CASSHPSGVFERLFF
.	TRBJ1-5	TRBV19	.	TGTGCCAGCAGCCCGGACAGCTATCAGCCCCAGCATTTT	CASSPDSYQPQHF
many	TRBJ2-7	TRBV2	.	TGTGCCAGCAGAAAGGACAGAACGACATTCTACGAGCAGTACTTC	CASRKDRTTFYEQYF
many	TRBJ2-5	TRBV12-3/TRBV12-4	.	TGTGCCAGCCGGGCTAGCGCTAAAGAGACCCAGTACTTC	CASRASAKETQYF
many	TRBJ2-3	TRBV12-3/TRBV12-4	.	TGTGCCAGCAGAAGACTAGTAGGAGATACGCAGTATTTT	CASRRLVGDTQYF
.	TRBJ1-2	TRBV6-5	.	TGTGCCAGCAGTTACTCGGGGGGGGGCGACGCCTATGGCTACACCTTC	CASSYSGGGDAYGYTF
.	TRBJ2-3	TRBV5-1	.	TGCGCCAGCAGCGGGCGGGACAGAGAACCAGATACGCAGTATTTT	CASSGRDREPDTQYF
many	TRBJ1-5	TRBV24-1	.	TGTGCCACCAGCCAGTACGGTAGCAATCAGCCCCAGCATTTT	CATSQYGSNQPQHF
.	TRBJ2-5	TRBV9	.	TGTGCCAGGGGTACAGGTTTGGAGACCCAGTACTTC	CARGTGLETQYF
few	TRBJ1-1	TRBV5-1	TRBD1	TGCGCCAGCAGCGGGGACAGTCGGAGGAACACTGAAGCTTTCTTT	CASSGDSRRNTEAFF
many	TRBJ1-2	TRBV29-1	.	TGCAGCGTTGATGCGGACAGAGGCGGAAACTATGGCTACACCTTC	CSVDADRGGNYGYTF
many	TRBJ1-5	TRBV19	.	TGTGCCAGTAGTATCTCTCGGAGGGCAAGGGCCCAGCATTTT	CASSISRRARAQHF
many	TRBJ1-5	TRBV15	.	TGTGCCACCAGCAGGGGGACATCACGGCAGCCCCAGCATTTT	CATSRGTSRQPQHF
few	TRBJ2-7	TRBV7-9	TRBD1	TGTGCCAGCCGGACAGGGGGCTCCTACGAGCAGTACTTC	CASRTGGSYEQYF
many	TRBJ2-2	TRBV5-1	TRBD1	TGCGCCAGCAGCTTGGTTGGGACAGGGGTGTCGAACACCGGGGAGCTGTTTTTT	CASSLVGTGVSNTGELFF
few	TRBJ1-2	TRBV6-1	.	TGTGCCAGCAGTGAACTAGGAGGGACTAACTATGGCTACACCTTC	CASSELGGTNYGYTF
few	TRBJ2-7	TRBV7-9	TRBD1	TGTGCCAGCAGTCCCTCTACAGGGGGTCTCTACGAGCAGTACTTC	CASSPSTGGLYEQYF
.	TRBJ1-6	TRBV2	.	TGTGCCAGCAGTGAAGCGCTCCGGGGGAGGAATTCACCCCTCCACTTT	CASSEALRGRNSPLHF
.	TRBJ2-7	TRBV5-5	.	TGTGCCAGCAGCTTAGTGGAGGGAGGTATCTACGAGCAGTACTTC	CASSLVEGGIYEQYF
many	TRBJ1-2	TRBV7-9	.	TGTGCCAGCAGCCCTAAGACCAGGCAGGGTGGCTACACCTTC	CASSPKTRQGGYTF
.	TRBJ1-4	TRBV6-5	.	TGTGCCAGCAGACCCTCGACGGCCCGAAATGAAAAACTGTTTTTT	CASRPSTARNEKLFF
.	TRBJ2-5	TRBV7-3	.	TGCGCCAGCAGCCTCTTTCAGAATTCCCAGTACTTC	CASSLFQNSQYF
few	TRBJ1-1	TRBV7-9	TRBD1	TGTGCCAGCAGCTTCCGGGACAGGGGGGGATCGAACACTGAAGCTTTCTTT	CASSFRDRGGSNTEAFF
many	TRBJ1-6	TRBV7-2	TRBD1	TGTGCCAGCAGTAGGGACAGGGTGTATGGGCGCGGTAATTCACCCCTCCACTTT	CASSRDRVYGRGNSPLHF
.	TRBJ2-5	TRBV7-6	TRBD2	TGTGCCAGCAGCACCGGGACTAGCGGTTACAATGAGCAGTACTTC	CASSTGTSGYNEQYF
few	TRBJ1-5	TRBV27	TRBD1	TGTGCCAGCAGTTTGGGAACAGGGGGACAGCAGCCCCAGCATTTT	CASSLGTGGQQPQHF
few	TRBJ1-1	TRBV6-2/TRBV6-3	.	TGTGCCAGCACCGAAGGGGGATCGCCTGAAGCTTTCTTT	CASTEGGSPEAFF
.	TRBJ2-5	TRBV7-2	.	TGTGCCAGCAGCTTAACGGCAGGGCGGGAGACCCAGTACTTC	CASSLTAGRETQYF
many	TRBJ1-1	TRBV2	TRBD1	TGTGCCAGCAGCGCACCGGGACAGGGATACACTGAAGCTTTCTTT	CASSAPGQGYTEAFF
few	TRBJ2-5	TRBV7-2	.	TGTGCCAGCAGCTTTAGACCTCGGGGGGCCGAAGAGACCCAGTACTTC	CASSFRPRGAEETQYF
.	TRBJ2-6	TRBV7-3	.	TGTGCCAGCAGCCCCGGGACTTTC	CASSPGTF
.	TRBJ2-5	TRBV7-6	.	TGTGCCAGCAGCCCCTCTACGGGAGCCCAGTACTTC	CASSPSTGAQYF
.	TRBJ1-2	TRBV29-1	.	TGCAGCTCACCGGGGGGCTATGGCTACACCTTC	CSSPGGYGYTF
once	TRBJ2-7	TRBV10-3	TRBD2	TGTGCCATCAGTGATGGTAGCGGGAGTAAAGATGAGCAGTACTTC	CAISDGSGSKDEQYF
once	TRBJ1-1	TRBV7-2	TRBD1	TGTGCCAGCAGCGCGGGACAGTTCGAGACTGAAGCTTTCTTT	CASSAGQFETEAFF
.	TRBJ2-7	TRBV10-3	.	TGTGCCATCAGCGAGGGGGAGGGTTGGGAGTACGAGCAGTACTTC	CAISEGEGWEYEQYF
many	TRBJ2-7	TRBV10-2	TRBD2	TGCGCCAGCACCCTTAGCGGGACCACCTACGAGCAGTACTTC	CASTLSGTTYEQYF
few	TRBJ2-1	TRBV5-6	TRBD1	TGTGCCAGCAGCTTGGTTTCAGGGGGCAATGAGCAGTTCTTC	CASSLVSGGNEQFF
many	TRBJ2-2	TRBV29-1	.	TGCAGCGCTCAAGACATATCGAACACCGGGGAGCTGTTTTTT	CSAQDISNTGELFF
.	TRBJ2-7	TRBV2	TRBD1	TGTGCCAGCAGTTATCCCGCCCCGGGACAGCTGTACGAGCAGTACTTC	CASSYPAPGQLYEQYF
.	TRBJ2-2	TRBV3-1	.	TGTGCCAGCACTAGGGGCCACACCGGGGAGCTGTTTTTT	CASTRGHTGELFF
.	TRBJ1-2	TRBV10-3	TRBD1	TGTGCCACCTGGACAGGGCCCAACTACGGCTACACCTTC	CATWTGPNYGYTF
.	TRBJ1-5	TRBV10-3	TRBD1	TGTGCCAGCAGCCCCGGGACAGCGGGAGGCCAGCCCCAGCATTTT	CASSPGTAGGQPQHF
many	TRBJ2-2	TRBV20-1	.	TGCAGTGCTACGGACAGTTTCACCGGGGAGCTGTTTTTT	CSATDSFTGELFF
many	TRBJ2-5	TRBV12-3/TRBV12-4	.	TGTGCCAGCAGTTACCCGTTGGAGACCCAGTACTTC	CASSYPLETQYF
.	TRBJ2-1	TRBV7-2	TRBD2	TGTGCCAGCAGCTTTAGCGGGAACTCCTACAATGAGCAGTTCTTC	CASSFSGNSYNEQFF
many	TRBJ2-2	TRBV7-2	.	TGTGCCAGCAGCTTTTGGGTTACCGGGGAGCTGTTTTTT	CASSFWVTGELFF
.	TRBJ2-3	TRBV7-3	.	TGTGCCAGCAGCGCCCGAACAGGGCGCACAGATACGCAGTATTTT	CASSARTGRTDTQYF
many	TRBJ2-5	TRBV20-1	TRBD2	TGCAGTGCTAGAGGCATTAGCGGGGGCCAAGAGACCCAGTACTTC	CSARGISGGQETQYF
.	TRBJ1-2	TRBV10-3	.	TGTGCCATCAACGACGGGGAGGGTGGAGACTATGGCTACACCTTC	CAINDGEGGDYGYTF
.	TRBJ1-2	TRBV3-1	.	TGTGCCAGCAGCCGGGGGGGCAGCGCTAACTATGGCTACACCTTC	CASSRGGSANYGYTF